This T cell receptor (beta chain) was recovered during a study of T-cell memory formation after mild COVID-19. A note on this clonotype: Its target is not known.

Employing constant-segment primers, 5'RACE generated TCR alpha and TCR beta cDNA libraries bearing sample barcodes and UMIs. One entry per CDR3 protein, called by TCRdb with MiXCR from the 5' RACE reads. The sample has about 210,000 distinct CDR3 sequences, roughly a tenth seen once; the top ten hold roughly 3%. CDR3 length: 15 amino acids. Between the trimmed V and J ends, which lost 4 bases and 4 bases, there was a span of 15 bases. CDR1 is SGHRS, CDR2 YFSETQ, per germline. Study observations and caveats: Several responding clones turned up in pre-infection memory, indicating that cross-reactive memory may have taken part. Those CD4+ clones that contracted were mainly in CM and EM (CD8+ ones in EMRA).

The sequenced material came from PBMCs or a T cell subset sorted from them (not recorded which). The receptor was isolated from a man aged 18 to 35 who had mild COVID-19 (a few samples of this study predate the infection). Cell type and time point are not known. The V gene is TRBV5-1, the J gene TRBJ1-3; perhaps TRBD1 as D (6 bases). CDR3 in amino acids: CASSTTGNYGNTIYF. The CDR3 DNA reads as TGCGCCAGCAGCACCACAGGGAATTACGGAAACACCATATATTTT.